One T cell receptor beta chain is described in this entry. Its cognate antigen is unknown. Since no conserved phenylalanine or tryptophan closes the CDR3, a read error is the likely cause. RNA totalling about 0.5 to 1 ug underwent reverse transcription with random hexamers. Using its own MiXCR run on the immunoSEQ multiplex PCR reads, TCRdb lists one record per CDR3 protein. The repertoire holds some 210,000 distinct CDR3 sequences, with approximately 94% as singletons. This entry comes from a study of CD8 T cells in Susac syndrome. Bulk CD8+ and CD4+ cells came from magnetic negative isolation; CD8+ TEMRA by FACS. Points from the study as a whole: Susac syndrome CD4+ T cell repertoires showed no clonal expansion.

V was trimmed by 3 bases and J by 8 bases, leaving 5 bases between them. The CDR3 extends over 11 amino acids. The specimen sequenced was CD4+ T cells from PBMCs. The source of this sequence is a human donor with Susac syndrome. This chain links TRBV12-3 or TRBV12-4 with TRBJ2-1, with D unclear. This CDR3 is CASSLEYEQFL. In nucleotides, the CDR3 is TGTGCCAGCAGTTTGGAGTATGAGCAGTTCTTG.